These 6 T cell receptor beta chains share one sample of origin, sequenced in a study of blood T cells in healthy people across ages. Through a sample-barcoded 5' primer and a J-beta primer mix, a second PCR was run for 7 to 11 cycles. MiXCR was run by TCRdb on the 5' RACE reads, yielding one entry per CDR3 protein. The sample records under 800,000 distinct CDR3 sequences, about 21% being singletons. The sequenced sample was blood. The receptors were gathered from a man aged 70 or older in good health.

The CDR3 loop is CASSRTGEAEKLFF. CDR3 in DNA: TGCGCCAGCAGCAGGACAGGGGAGGCTGAAAAACTGTTTTTT. The gene calls are TRBV5-1 and TRBJ1-4, with 9 bases aligning to TRBD1. V lost 4 bases and J lost 7; bases outside the gene matches: 5. Germline V CDR1 and CDR2: SGHRS, YFSETQ. The CDR3 consists of 14 residues.

The rearrangement uses TRBV28 and TRBJ2-5; possible D gene TRBD1, 6 bases. The J call may be wrong; the DNA end is better matched by TRBJ2-7. Germline V gives CDR1 MDHEN, CDR2 SYDVKM. The CDR3 has 15 amino acids. CDR3 nucleotides: TGTGCCAGCAGTTTGCTTCGGACAGCAGTATACGAGCAGTACTTC. This translates into CASSLLRTAVYEQYF.

V gene TRBV5-6 combines with J gene TRBJ2-7; D unresolved. V was clipped by 2 bases and J by 3 bases, with 9 bases between them. This CDR3 contains 13 residues. Looked up from germline, CDR1 is SGHDT and CDR2 is YYEEEE. The CDR3 is CASSFINGYEQYF. The CDR3 DNA reads as TGTGCCAGCAGCTTCATAAACGGCTACGAGCAGTACTTC.

The V call is TRBV5-6, the J call TRBJ2-1; D not certain. V lost 0 bases to trimming and J lost 6 bases, with 7 bases between them. CDR1 is SGHDT and CDR2 is YYEEEE in the germline V gene. The CDR3 is made up of 13 amino acids. For the CDR3, the DNA is TGTGCCAGCAGCTTGGTGGTTTTCAATGAGCAGTTCTTC. Its protein is CASSLVVFNEQFF.

The chain recombines TRBV4-1 with TRBJ2-7; D is undetermined. Germline CDR1 and CDR2: MGHRA and YSYEKL. Between the trimmed V and J ends, which lost 5 bases and 0 bases, there was a span of 11 bases. The CDR3 length is 14 residues. This chain's CDR3 is CASSSRPYSYEQYF. In DNA form, the CDR3 reads TGCGCCAGCAGCTCACGACCATACTCCTACGAGCAGTACTTC.

In this sample, this clonotype turned up a few times. At one of its ends the junction is not consistent with the germline gene, which may arise from a read error. The DNA for the CDR3 is TGTGCTAGCAGCTTAGGGGGCCCAGGCACAGATACGCAGTATTTT. Its protein product is CASSLGGPGTDTQYF. The chain carries TRBV7-7 and TRBJ2-3; 7 positions agree with TRBD1. Germline V gene data show CDR1 as SSHAT and CDR2 as FNYEAQ (reference sequence). This CDR3 is built from 15 residues.